Listed here are 3 T cell receptor beta chains from one sample, sequenced in a study of T cell responses to AZD1222 COVID-19 vaccine. Method: immunoSEQ multiplex PCR; TCRdb's copy keeps in-frame clones and lacks some. The sample holds 150,000 to 200,000 clones, about nine tenths seen once. This specimen was peripheral blood, taken on day 0 of AZD1222 vaccination. The receptors were sampled from an adult in good health.

The chain is built from TRBV7-8 and TRBJ2-7; 13 nucleotides agree with TRBD2. In germline, CDR1 is SGHVS, CDR2 FQNEAQ. The CDR3 sequence is 16 residues long. V gave up 5 bases and J gave up 0 bases; unmatched junction bases: 4. The CDR3 DNA follows: TGTGCCAGCAGCCGGGGGACTAGCGGGGACTCCTACGAGCAGTACTTC. Protein: CASSRGTSGDSYEQYF. The entire variable domain, with the rest obtained from reference TRBV7-8 and TRBJ2-7, is as follows: GAGVSQSPRYKVAKRGQDVALRCDPISGHVSLFWYQQALGQGPEFLTYFQNEAQLDKSGLPSDRFFAERPEGSVSTLKIQRTQQEDSAVYLCASSRGTSGDSYEQYFGPGTRLTVT.

This clone was observed once. The rearrangement uses TRBV4-3 and TRBJ2-5; D may be TRBD1 (5 bases). V lost 1 base, J lost 3 bases, and 6 bases lay in between. The CDR3 sequence is 13 residues long. Germline-derived CDR1 and CDR2 are LGHNA and YSLEER. The CDR3 loop is CASSQGREETQYF. The CDR3 nucleotides read TGCGCCAGCAGCCAAGGCAGGGAAGAGACCCAGTACTTC.

The V gene is TRBV4-2, the J gene TRBJ2-5; D is uncertain. Germline lookup yields CDR1 LGHNA and CDR2 YNFKEQ. This CDR3 has 13 residues. V lost 4 bases and J lost 0, with 6 bases in between. This CDR3 is CASSPSDQETQYF. CDR3 nucleotides: TGTGCCAGCAGCCCGAGCGACCAAGAGACCCAGTACTTC.